This T cell receptor beta chain appears in the sequencing data of a study of T cells in Graves' hyperthyroidism and ophthalmopathy. Study results and caveats: Stable hyperthyroidism and ophthalmopathy were separated using 13 V-J signatures. Model-based prediction identified ophthalmopathy a median roughly 6.1 months prior to its onset. Expanded thyroid clonotypes (above 0.001) were mostly also found in blood.

This clonotype occurred many times. Its target is unknown. RNA transcripts were the template for amplifying TCR beta CDR3 regions. TCR CDR3 regions were first amplified by RT-PCR with HTBI primers. Each CDR3 protein is one row after TCRdb ran MiXCR on the multiplex PCR reads. The table shows roughly 280,000 distinct CDR3 sequences, with roughly 22% occurring only once. V was trimmed by 1 base and J by 5 bases, leaving 14 bases between them. This CDR3 is 14 amino acids long. Germline CDR1 and CDR2: GTSNPN and SVGIG (reference sequence). The sequence was obtained from a man aged 25 to 40 with Graves' ophthalmopathy. The V and J genes are TRBV30 and TRBJ2-5; D possibly corresponds to TRBD1 (5 bases). Sequencing was done on a sample of blood. The CDR3 DNA reads as TGTGCCTGGAGTGGGCAGGGATCTTGGGAGACCCAGTACTTC. Its protein is CAWSGQGSWETQYF.